Below, 16 T cell receptor beta chains from the same sample are listed, as sequenced in a study of radiation and T cells in renal cell carcinoma. Time point described: blood 4 weeks post-SBRT, at nephrectomy. Treatment indicated: 15 Gy SBRT to primary tumor, nephrectomy 4 weeks later. Only in-frame clones appear in the TCRdb table, and some are missing; sequencing was by immunoSEQ multiplex PCR. Counted here are 120,000 to 150,000 clones, 75% to 90% occurring once; the ten biggest clones make up 15% to 20%. The specimen comprised blood, sampled from a patient whose treatment included radiotherapy and nephrectomy. Source of these receptors: a woman in her forties or fifties with renal cell carcinoma.

The V call is TRBV7-8, the J call TRBJ1-2; TRBD1 matches 7 bases. J lost 6 bases, V lost 3 bases, and 4 bases had no gene match. The CDR3 is 13 amino acids. Germline V gene lookup returns CDR1 SGHVS and CDR2 FQNEAQ. CDR3 region: CASSFGTVDGYTF. Written as DNA, the CDR3 is TGTGCCAGCAGCTTTGGGACAGTCGATGGCTACACCTTC.

J is TRBJ2-7 and V is TRBV4-1; D is undetermined. CDR3 length: 11 amino acids. Between the trimmed V and J ends, which lost 1 base and 5 bases, there was a span of 3 bases. Germline CDR1 and CDR2: MGHRA and YSYEKL. The CDR3 nucleotides read TGCGCCAGCAGCCAAGTAGACGAGCAGTACTTC. It encodes CASSQVDEQYF.

This clone was observed a few times. The genes are TRBV11-2 and TRBJ1-4, with D tentatively TRBD1 (6 bases). Trimming shortened V by 6 bases and J by 8 bases, and 13 bases separated the two germline ends. Germline V CDR1 and CDR2: SGHAT, FQNNGV. The CDR3 loop spans 13 amino acids. The CDR3 spells CASRFRGEEKLFF. DNA for the CDR3: TGTGCCAGCAGATTCAGGGGTGAAGAAAAACTGTTTTTT.

The chain recombines TRBV29-1 with TRBJ2-5; perhaps TRBD2 as D (6 bases). CDR1 is SQVTM, CDR2 ANQGSEA, per germline. The CDR3 runs to 12 residues. V lost 6 bases to trimming and J lost 5 bases, with 13 bases between them. DNA of the CDR3: TGCAGCGTCGGGGGAAATCTGGAGACCCAGTACTTC. Encoded protein: CSVGGNLETQYF.

The chain joins TRBV11-3 to TRBJ1-6; D unclear. Per germline, CDR1 SGHNT and CDR2 YENEEA. Trimming cost V 1 base and J 5 bases, with 15 bases left between them. This CDR3 is built from 17 residues. As DNA, the CDR3 is TGTGCCAGCAGCTTAGGACGCGGGAATCCTAATAATTCACCCCTCCACTTT. It encodes CASSLGRGNPNNSPLHF. The whole variable domain, remainder taken from reference TRBV11-3 and TRBJ1-6, is EAGVVQSPRYKIIEKKQPVAFWCNPISGHNTLYWYLQNLGQGPELLIRYENEEAVDDSQLPKDRFSAERLKGVDSTLKIQPAELGDSAVYLCASSLGRGNPNNSPLHFGNGTRLTVT.

The chain couples TRBV7-2 to TRBJ1-1; a possible D gene is TRBD1 (5 bases). V was clipped by 1 base and J by 1 base, with 7 bases between them. The V gene's germline CDR1 is SGHTA and CDR2 FQGNSA. CDR3 length equals 14 residues. The CDR3 nucleotides read TGTGCCAGCAGCTTAGGGGGCGGGAACACTGAAGCTTTCTTT. Translation: CASSLGGGNTEAFF.

The chain uses TRBV5-4 and TRBJ1-1, with D possibly matching TRBD1 (5 bases). Germline CDR1 SGHNT, CDR2 YYREEE (reference sequence). V gave up 2 bases and J gave up 6 bases, with 14 bases separating them. This CDR3 is built from 14 residues. The CDR3 reads CASSFGAARAEAFF. The CDR3 region has the DNA TGTGCCAGCAGCTTCGGGGCGGCCCGGGCTGAAGCTTTCTTT.

V is TRBV5-1 and J is TRBJ2-1; 7 bases are shared with TRBD2. This CDR3 spans 14 amino acids. Germline loops: CDR1 SGHRS, CDR2 YFSETQ. The junction had 6 bases not matched to a gene; V was cut back by 4 bases and J by 5 bases. CDR3 region: CASSPAGTNNEQFF. CDR3 nucleotide sequence: TGCGCCAGCAGCCCAGCGGGGACTAACAATGAGCAGTTCTTC.

This chain uses TRBV27 with TRBJ2-7; D is unclear. Trimming pared 3 bases from V and 3 bases from J, leaving 9 bases between. Germline V gene sequence: CDR1 MNHEY, CDR2 SMNVEV (reference sequence). This CDR3 is built from 13 residues. In nucleotides, the CDR3 is TGTGCCAGCAGTTTTGGTCTTTTCTACGAGCAGTACTTC. Translated, it gives CASSFGLFYEQYF.

V and J are TRBV4-2 and TRBJ2-5, with 8 bases fitting TRBD2. The CDR3 extends over 14 amino acids. CDR1 and CDR2 from the germline V gene are LGHNA and YNFKEQ. J lost 3 bases, V lost 5 bases, and 5 bases had no gene match. The CDR3 loop is CASSVGTRKETQYF. For the CDR3, the DNA is TGTGCCAGCAGCGTAGGGACTAGAAAAGAGACCCAGTACTTC.

This clone occurred once. The chain is built from TRBV29-1 and TRBJ1-4; 7 nucleotides align to TRBD1. Germline V gene lookup returns CDR1 SQVTM and CDR2 ANQGSEA. The CDR3 is 14 amino acids. V was pared by 6 bases and J by 0 bases, with 4 bases of the junction left unmatched. CDR3: CSVSGQATNEKLFF. CDR3 DNA: TGCAGCGTAAGCGGACAGGCAACTAATGAAAAACTGTTTTTT.

The V gene is TRBV7-2, the J gene TRBJ2-7; D gene uncertain. The CDR3 contains 14 residues. From germline, CDR1 is SGHTA and CDR2 FQGNSA. Trimming shortened V by 5 bases and J by 0 bases, and 11 bases separated the two germline ends. The CDR3 protein is CASSNVGDSYEQYF. CDR3 DNA sequence: TGTGCCAGCAGCAATGTGGGCGACTCCTACGAGCAGTACTTC.

V is TRBV5-6 and J is TRBJ1-2; D gene unclear. Looked up from germline, CDR1 is SGHDT and CDR2 is YYEEEE. The germline V and J ends were trimmed by 4 bases and 2 bases, with 18 bases remaining between them. CDR3 size: 16 residues. The CDR3 loop reads CASSHTTVAINYGYTF. The CDR3 DNA reads TGTGCCAGCAGCCACACGACCGTGGCGATAAACTATGGCTACACCTTC.

V usage is TRBV6-1 and J usage is TRBJ2-5; D not certain. V was cut by 3 bases and J by 1 base, with 3 bases left in between. The CDR3 length is 12 residues. Germline lookup yields CDR1 MNHNS and CDR2 SASEGT. The CDR3: CASSDAQETQYF. DNA for the CDR3: TGTGCCAGCAGTGACGCCCAAGAGACCCAGTACTTC.

The J gene is TRBJ2-7, the V gene TRBV19, with D perhaps assigned TRBD1 or TRBD2 (5 bases each). The CDR3 is made up of 16 amino acids. Germline V CDR1 and CDR2: LNHDA, SQIVND (reference sequence). The ends were cut back, 2 bases at V and 2 bases at J, with 16 bases in the middle. The CDR3 loop is CASSIRDLAVPYEQYF. Written as DNA, the CDR3 is TGTGCCAGTAGTATACGGGACCTGGCGGTCCCCTACGAGCAGTACTTC. Supplemented by reference TRBV19 and TRBJ2-7, the full variable domain reads DGGITQSPKYLFRKEGQNVTLSCEQNLNHDAMYWYRQDPGQGLRLIYYSQIVNDFQKGDIAEGYSVSREKKESFPLTVTSAQKNPTAFYLCASSIRDLAVPYEQYFGPGTRLTVT.

The gene calls are TRBV11-2 and TRBJ2-7; either TRBD1 or TRBD2 may supply D (6 bases each). Germline CDR1 and CDR2: SGHAT and FQNNGV. V was cut by 7 bases and J by 3 bases, with 13 bases left in between. CDR3 length: 13 residues. The CDR3 DNA sequence: TGTGCCAGCACCCGGGGGCCACTCTACGAGCAGTACTTC. This gives the protein CASTRGPLYEQYF.